The source of this TCR beta chain is a study of cytomegalovirus exposure and HLA in healthy donors. Across the study: The 550 to 800 first-cohort repertoires and the 100 to 150 validation repertoires shared the same platform, a later analysis reported. Points from the study as a whole: The tendency of first-cohort TCR clusters to co-occur in the 100 to 150 validation repertoires emerged from a later analysis.

Worth noting for this clone: Its antigen remains unidentified.

This CDR3 is 18 amino acids long. With V trimmed by 3 bases and J by 2 bases, 7 bases remained unmatched. Germline V gene sequence: CDR1 LGHNA, CDR2 YNFKEQ. Assay: immunoSEQ multiplex PCR; the TCRdb copy retains only in-frame clones and omits some. This repertoire shows about 150,000 clones, about 88% found once; its top ten account for approximately 20%. The sequencing input was PBMCs. The chain uses TRBV4-2 and TRBJ2-5; the match to TRBD2 covers 15 bases. This clonotype was obtained from a young man in good health and CMV-seropositive. DNA for the CDR3: TGTGCCAGCAGCCAGGACGGACTAGCGGGAGGGCGTCAAGAGACCCAGTACTTC. It yields the protein CASSQDGLAGGRQETQYF.